This TCR beta chain was obtained from a study of memory CD8 T cells in hepatitis C reinfection. Time point denoted: late/post reinfection, 12 to 24 weeks after detection. No in vitro expansion preceded TCR sequencing of the sorted cells. Assay: immunoSEQ multiplex PCR; the TCRdb copy retains only in-frame clones and omits some. This sample carries approximately 49,000 clones, 75% to 90% of them seen once, and the ten largest clones take roughly 0.7%. The CDR3 covers 16 residues. From germline, CDR1 is SGHVS and CDR2 FQNEAQ. Trimming pared 0 bases from V and 5 bases from J, leaving 15 bases between. The sample consisted of naive CD8+ T cells sorted from blood. This chain uses TRBV7-8 with TRBJ2-3; D might be TRBD2 (7 bases). The receptor was isolated from a man aged 18-30 years with hepatitis C virus infection. CDR3 in DNA: TGTGCCAGCAGCTTAGCTTGGGGGGGGGCGGGAGATACGCAGTATTTT. It codes for CASSLAWGGAGDTQYF.